Listed below are T cell receptor beta chains from one sample, sequenced in a study of patients and donors after allogeneic stem cell transplantation. TCRdb reprocessed the RT-PCR reads with MiXCR, giving one entry per CDR3 protein. The sample shows 800,000 to 1,000,000 distinct CDR3 sequences, 15% to 20% of them seen only once. The material sequenced was blood, either unsorted or a sorted T cell fraction (not recorded which). The receptors stem from a human donor who was either an allogeneic HSCT recipient or a stem cell or donor lymphocyte infusion donor (not recorded which). It is not recorded whose cells these are; they may come from a transplant donor. Each CDR3 is given without its conserved first and last residue. A D gene is named only where the DNA matches it firmly.

d_call | j_call | v_call | cdr3_aa
TRBD2 | TRBJ2-1 | TRBV5-1 | ASSLGGLDYEQF
- | TRBJ2-3 | TRBV5-1 | ASSRDLQRTDTQY
- | TRBJ2-3 | TRBV6-1 | ATRRGFTDTQY
- | TRBJ1-1 | TRBV12-3/TRBV12-4 | ASSLGAGQLNTEAF
- | TRBJ2-3 | TRBV24-1 | ATSDPRGAGDTQY
- | TRBJ1-2 | TRBV12-3/TRBV12-4 | ASSPDGYYGYT
TRBD1 | TRBJ2-5 | TRBV5-1 | ATQKSDREETQY
TRBD2 | TRBJ2-1 | TRBV5-1 | ASSLSGLAGIGNEQF
TRBD2 | TRBJ2-3 | TRBV12-3/TRBV12-4 | ASSFGTSADTQY
- | TRBJ2-5 | TRBV6-5 | ASSYPGPAFSETQY